Shown below are 29 T cell receptor beta chains from a single sample sequenced in a study of blood T cell repertoires in COVID-19. Assay used: immunoSEQ multiplex PCR; TCRdb lists only in-frame clones, some missing. The sample comprises roughly 280,000 clones, more than 75% of which are singletons, and about 10% rests with the top ten. The sequenced material came from peripheral blood. These receptor sequences come from a middle-aged man with active or convalescent COVID-19.

This clone showed up just once. The J gene is TRBJ2-2, the V gene TRBV10-3; tentative D call: TRBD1 (6 bases). V lost 8 bases and J 6 bases, leaving 7 bases between the germline ends. The CDR3 totals 11 residues. The germline V gene has CDR1 ENHRY and CDR2 SYGVKD. The CDR3 loop is CAIGQSGELFF. The CDR3 DNA reads TGTGCCATCGGACAGTCCGGGGAGCTGTTTTTT.

This sequence joins TRBV11-2 and TRBJ2-3; no firm D call. CDR1 SGHAT and CDR2 FQNNGV come from the germline V gene. The CDR3 runs to 13 residues. The V and J ends lost 5 bases and 3 bases respectively, with 9 bases between them. The CDR3 reads CASSPSGTDTQYF. Written as DNA, the CDR3 is TGTGCCAGCAGCCCTTCCGGTACAGATACGCAGTATTTT.

This clone has just a few counts. The V gene is TRBV2, the J gene TRBJ2-1, with 7 bases matching TRBD2. The V and J ends lost 3 bases and 6 bases, in that order; junction bases with no gene match: 11. The CDR3 has 16 amino acids. Germline V gene sequence: CDR1 SNHLY, CDR2 FYNNEI. CDR3 sequence (DNA): TGTGCCAGCAGTGAGGAGCGGGACCAGGGCTTCAATGAGCAGTTCTTC. Residues: CASSEERDQGFNEQFF.

The chain combines TRBV19 with TRBJ2-1; D remains ambiguous. Trimming pared 7 bases from V and 0 bases from J, leaving 10 bases between. The CDR3 has 14 residues. Germline V gene sequence: CDR1 LNHDA, CDR2 SQIVND (reference sequence). The CDR3 is CASTPTTSYNEQFF. CDR3 in DNA: TGTGCCAGTACCCCTACCACCTCCTACAATGAGCAGTTCTTC.

The V gene is TRBV14, the J gene TRBJ1-2; no reliable D call. Trimming removed 1 base from V and 4 bases from J, with 13 bases in between. The CDR3 contains 15 residues. Germline V gene lookup returns CDR1 SGHDN and CDR2 FVKESK. CDR3 nucleotide sequence: TGTGCCAGCAGCCAAGGCAGGTGGGCGGGCTATGGCTACACCTTC. It yields the protein CASSQGRWAGYGYTF.

This sequence joins TRBV6-2 or TRBV6-3 and TRBJ2-7, with 12 positions matching TRBD2. The V and J ends lost 0 bases and 0 bases, in that order; junction bases with no gene match: 15. Looked up from germline, CDR1 is MNHEY and CDR2 is SVGEGT. The CDR3 length is 21 residues. This chain's CDR3 is CASSYSSIVLGLAGLSYEQYF. CDR3 bases: TGTGCCAGCAGTTACTCGAGTATCGTGCTAGGACTAGCGGGGCTCTCCTACGAGCAGTACTTC.

This chain connects TRBV4-1 to TRBJ2-3; the match to TRBD2 covers 10 bases. V was clipped by 7 bases and J by 0 bases; unmatched bases: 16. The germline V gene encodes CDR1 MGHRA and CDR2 YSYEKL. The length of the CDR3 is 19 residues. In DNA form, the CDR3 reads TGCGCCAGCACCCGATCCGGCCTTAGCGGGGGGCCTAGCACAGATACGCAGTATTTT. Its translation: CASTRSGLSGGPSTDTQYF.

The rearrangement links TRBV14 to TRBJ2-7; tentative D call: TRBD2 (6 bases). CDR3 length equals 16 residues. Germline CDR1 is SGHDN and CDR2 is FVKESK. With 0 bases removed from V and 5 bases from J, the gap between germline ends came to 17 bases. CDR3 sequence reads: CASSQDWGVGFHEQYF. The CDR3 nucleotides read TGTGCCAGCAGCCAAGATTGGGGGGTCGGTTTCCACGAGCAGTACTTC.

The rearrangement links TRBV19 to TRBJ1-1; maybe TRBD1 (5 bases). The CDR3 has 12 residues. Trimming cost V 5 bases and J 6 bases, with 10 bases left between them. Per germline, CDR1 LNHDA and CDR2 SQIVND (reference sequence). The DNA for the CDR3 is TGTGCCAGTAGTCATACCAGGGCTGAAGCTTTCTTT. The encoded protein is CASSHTRAEAFF.

This clone was found once. The rearrangement uses TRBV28 and TRBJ1-2; TRBD1 agrees at 7 bases. Germline assignment: CDR1 MDHEN and CDR2 SYDVKM. The CDR3 has 16 amino acids. After removal of 6 bases from V and 4 bases from J, the junction contained 14 bases not matched to a gene. CDR3 bases: TGTGCCAGCAGCTATCCAGGGGGTGGGTTGGGCTATGGCTACACCTTC. Its protein product is CASSYPGGGLGYGYTF.

The genes are TRBV7-2 and TRBJ1-2; TRBD1 aligns across 7 bases. J lost 4 bases, V lost 5 bases, and 10 bases had no gene match. Germline V gene lookup returns CDR1 SGHTA and CDR2 FQGNSA. This CDR3 spans 15 amino acids. The CDR3 DNA sequence: TGTGCCAGCAGCCCTCAGGGGGGTGGGGCCTATGGCTACACCTTC. Translating gives CASSPQGGGAYGYTF.

The rearrangement links TRBV5-6 to TRBJ2-7; TRBD1 matches at 7 bases. J gave up 7 bases and V 5 bases, and 12 bases lay outside the gene matches. CDR3 length: 14 amino acids. Looked up from germline, CDR1 is SGHDT and CDR2 is YYEEEE. The DNA for the CDR3 is TGTGCCAGCAGGTGGGACAGTGCCGTGGGGGAGCAGTACTTC. This codes for CASRWDSAVGEQYF.

This chain uses TRBV18 with TRBJ2-3; TRBD2 might be the D (6 bases). Trimming cost V 0 bases and J 3 bases, with 16 bases left between them. This CDR3 is 17 amino acids long. The germline V gene encodes CDR1 KGHSH and CDR2 LQKENI. The CDR3 sequence is CASSPPGGRDDTDTQYF. CDR3 in DNA: TGTGCCAGCTCACCACCGGGAGGCAGGGATGATACAGATACGCAGTATTTT.

V and J are TRBV24-1 and TRBJ1-6, with D possibly being TRBD1 (5 bases). Per the germline V gene, CDR1 is KGHDR and CDR2 is SFDVKD. CDR3 length: 13 amino acids. Trimming pared 5 bases from V and 7 bases from J, leaving 8 bases between. CDR3 nucleotide sequence: TGTGCCACCAGTGCCAGGGTGAATTCACCCCTCCACTTT. The encoded protein is CATSARVNSPLHF.

The rearrangement joins TRBV24-1 to TRBJ2-3; 7 bases fit TRBD1. The ends lost 5 bases at V and 2 bases at J; junction bases unmatched: 3. Per germline, CDR1 KGHDR and CDR2 SFDVKD. This CDR3 is 14 amino acids long. CDR3 bases: TGTGCCACCAGTGGGACAGGTGACACAGATACGCAGTATTTT. This codes for CATSGTGDTDTQYF.

This rearrangement joins TRBV19 to TRBJ2-7, with 8 bases lining up with TRBD1. The length of the CDR3 is 17 residues. V lost 1 base, J lost 0 bases, and 8 bases stayed unmatched. In germline, CDR1 is LNHDA, CDR2 SQIVND (reference sequence). The CDR3: CASSIGGTGIYSYEQYF. CDR3 nucleotide sequence: TGTGCCAGTAGTATAGGCGGGACAGGCATATACTCCTACGAGCAGTACTTC.

This chain connects TRBV3-1 (or the pseudogene TRBV3-2) to TRBJ1-6, with D possibly being TRBD1 (6 bases). V was pared by 8 bases and J by 7 bases, with 12 bases between. Germline V lookup: CDR1 LGHDT, CDR2 YNNKEL (reference sequence). CDR3 length: 13 residues. The CDR3: CASRGGANSPLHF. DNA for the CDR3: TGTGCCAGCCGGGGGGGCGCGAATTCACCCCTCCACTTT.

J is TRBJ1-4 and V is TRBV2; no clear D. CDR3 size: 13 residues. Germline assignment: CDR1 SNHLY and CDR2 FYNNEI. The V end was cut by 6 bases, the J end by 3 bases, with 8 bases between. The CDR3 nucleotides are TGTGCCAGCAGCGGTGGTTCTAATGAAAAACTGTTTTTT. Translating gives CASSGGSNEKLFF.

The V call is TRBV7-9, the J call TRBJ1-1; 8 bases map to TRBD1. The CDR3 extends over 14 amino acids. Germline V CDR1 and CDR2: SEHNR, FQNEAQ (reference sequence). V dropped 4 bases and J dropped 1; count of bases not matched to a gene: 2. The CDR3 region has the DNA TGTGCCAGCAGCTATACAGGGGGGAACACTGAAGCTTTCTTT. It is translated as CASSYTGGNTEAFF.

The chain employs TRBV5-5 and TRBJ2-1; D gene uncertain. The length of the CDR3 is 13 residues. The germline CDR1 and CDR2 sequences are SGHKS and YYEKEE (reference sequence). V was clipped by 7 bases and J by 0 bases, with 8 bases between them. CDR3 sequence (DNA): TGTGCCAGCCTTAGTCCCTCCTACAATGAGCAGTTCTTC. It translates to CASLSPSYNEQFF. Combining the CDR3 with reference TRBV5-5 and TRBJ2-1 gives the whole variable domain DAGVTQSPTHLIKTRGQQVTLRCSPISGHKSVSWYQQVLGQGPQFIFQYYEKEERGRGNFPDRFSARQFPNYSSELNVNALLLGDSALYLCASLSPSYNEQFFGPGTRLTVL.

Comments on this clone: This same CDR3 is encoded by further DNA sequences in the sample. This chain links TRBV30 with TRBJ1-1; D remains unclear. V was cut by 0 bases and J by 1 base, with 9 bases left in between. The length of the CDR3 is 14 residues. Germline CDR1 GTSNPN, CDR2 SVGIG (reference sequence). Here the CDR3 reads CAWSVLEGNTEAFF. The CDR3 DNA is TGTGCCTGGAGTGTATTAGAGGGGAACACTGAAGCTTTCTTT.

The chain joins TRBV7-2 to TRBJ2-1; 7 bases are shared with TRBD1. The CDR3 has 14 residues. V dropped 7 bases and J dropped 0; count of bases not matched to a gene: 3. Germline V lookup: CDR1 SGHTA, CDR2 FQGNSA. CDR3 DNA sequence: TGTGCCAGCACCGGGACAGTCTCCTACAATGAGCAGTTCTTC. Its translation: CASTGTVSYNEQFF.

The chain combines TRBV10-1 with TRBJ2-7; the match to TRBD2 covers 13 bases. The CDR3 sequence is 14 residues long. The V and J ends lost 4 bases and 5 bases, in that order; junction bases with no gene match: 2. The germline V gene has CDR1 WNHNN and CDR2 SYGVQD (reference sequence). CDR3 sequence: CASSGTSGSNEQYF. The CDR3 DNA reads TGCGCCAGCAGTGGGACTAGCGGGAGCAACGAGCAGTACTTC.

This chain links TRBV7-6 with TRBJ1-4; D uncertain. The CDR3 consists of 14 residues. V gave up 4 bases and J gave up 15 bases, with 21 bases separating them. The germline V gene encodes CDR1 SGHVS and CDR2 FNYEAQ. CDR3 loop: CASSSAPPPGDVFF. The CDR3 DNA is TGTGCCAGCAGCTCCGCTCCCCCCCCCGGAGACGTGTTTTTT.

The table lists this clone with a few counts. The rearrangement links TRBV13 to TRBJ2-2, with 10 bases identical to TRBD2. This CDR3 comprises 14 residues. V was clipped by 8 bases and J by 4 bases; unmatched bases: 4. Per germline, CDR1 PRHDT and CDR2 FYEKMQ (reference sequence). This chain's CDR3 is CASATSGFTGELFF. In DNA, the CDR3 is TGTGCCAGCGCGACTAGCGGGTTCACCGGGGAGCTGTTTTTT.

This clone was detected only once. The chain carries TRBV3-1 (or the pseudogene TRBV3-2) and TRBJ2-5; 12 bases are shared with TRBD2. The V gene's germline CDR1 is LGHDT and CDR2 YNNKEL (reference sequence). J was trimmed by 2 bases and V by 0 bases; bases with no gene match: 7. This CDR3 has 18 amino acids. The CDR3 sequence: CASSQDLLAGGPQETQYF. CDR3 bases: TGTGCCAGCAGCCAAGATCTACTAGCGGGAGGACCTCAAGAGACCCAGTACTTC.

The chain links TRBV15 to TRBJ1-2; D unclear. Per germline, CDR1 LNHNV and CDR2 YYDKDF (reference sequence). The V end lost 1 base, the J end lost 5 bases, and 8 bases lay between the germline ends. The CDR3 contains 13 residues. The DNA for the CDR3 is TGTGCCACCAGCAGAGGTGACTCGTATGGCTACACCTTC. Protein product: CATSRGDSYGYTF.

Points on this clone: Within the sample, other DNA sequences also encode this same CDR3. V gene TRBV19 combines with J gene TRBJ1-3; the D gene is possibly TRBD1 (5 bases). Germline CDR1 LNHDA, CDR2 SQIVND (reference sequence). The V end was cut by 6 bases, the J end by 1 base, with 7 bases between. The CDR3 is made up of 13 amino acids. CDR3 sequence reads: CASRQVSGNTIYF. CDR3 in DNA: TGTGCCAGTAGACAGGTTTCTGGAAACACCATATATTTT.

This chain links TRBV30 with TRBJ2-5, with no clear D. In germline, CDR1 is GTSNPN, CDR2 SVGIG (reference sequence). V was trimmed by 3 bases and J by 5 bases, leaving 7 bases between them. The CDR3 consists of 11 residues. The CDR3 spells CAWSSSETQYF. CDR3 DNA: TGTGCCTGGAGCTCCTCGGAGACCCAGTACTTC. Together with reference TRBV30 and TRBJ2-5, the CDR3 gives the full variable domain: SQTIHQWPATLVQPVGSPLSLECTVEGTSNPNLYWYRQAAGRGLQLLFYSVGIGQISSEVPQNLSASRPQDRQFILSSKKLLLSDSGFYLCAWSSSETQYFGPGTRLLVL.